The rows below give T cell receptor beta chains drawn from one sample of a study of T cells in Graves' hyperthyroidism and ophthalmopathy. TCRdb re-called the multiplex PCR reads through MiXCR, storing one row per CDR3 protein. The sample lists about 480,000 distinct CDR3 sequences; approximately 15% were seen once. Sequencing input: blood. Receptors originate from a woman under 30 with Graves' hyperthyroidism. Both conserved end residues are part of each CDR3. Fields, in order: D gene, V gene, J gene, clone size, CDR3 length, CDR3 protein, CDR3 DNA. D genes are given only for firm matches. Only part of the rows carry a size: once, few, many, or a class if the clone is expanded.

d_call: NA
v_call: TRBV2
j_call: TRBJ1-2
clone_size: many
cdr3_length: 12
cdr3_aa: CASTRDHYGYTF
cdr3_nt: TGTGCCAGCACCCGGGACCACTATGGCTACACCTTC

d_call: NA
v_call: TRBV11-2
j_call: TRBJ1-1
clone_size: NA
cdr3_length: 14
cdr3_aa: CASSPARVNTEAFF
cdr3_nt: TGTGCCAGCAGCCCGGCAAGAGTGAACACTGAAGCTTTCTTT

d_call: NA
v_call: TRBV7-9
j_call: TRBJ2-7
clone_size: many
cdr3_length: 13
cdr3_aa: CASIKDVPYEQYF
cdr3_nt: TGTGCCAGCATCAAGGACGTCCCCTACGAGCAGTACTTC

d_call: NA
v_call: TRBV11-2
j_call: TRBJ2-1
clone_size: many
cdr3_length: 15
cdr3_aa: CASSAGQSSYNEQFF
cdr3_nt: TGTGCCAGCAGCGCAGGACAGAGCTCCTACAATGAGCAGTTCTTC

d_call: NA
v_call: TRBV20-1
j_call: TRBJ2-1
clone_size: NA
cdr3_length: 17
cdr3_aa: CSARAHTGLPAYNEQFF
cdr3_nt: TGCAGTGCTAGGGCTCACACCGGACTACCCGCCTACAATGAGCAGTTCTTC

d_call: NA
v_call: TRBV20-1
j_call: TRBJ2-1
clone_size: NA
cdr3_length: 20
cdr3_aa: CSARLGGGRPSTNTYNEQFF
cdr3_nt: TGCAGTGCTAGATTAGGGGGCGGGAGGCCCTCAACTAATACCTACAATGAGCAGTTCTTC

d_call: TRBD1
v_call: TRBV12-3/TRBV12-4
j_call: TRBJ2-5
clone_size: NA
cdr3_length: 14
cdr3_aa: CASSRWDRGGTQYF
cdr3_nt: TGTGCCAGCAGTCGTTGGGACAGGGGGGGGACCCAGTACTTC

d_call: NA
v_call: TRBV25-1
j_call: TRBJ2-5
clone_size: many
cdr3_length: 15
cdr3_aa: CASSLWGGAGETQYF
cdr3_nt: TGTGCCAGCAGTCTCTGGGGGGGGGCGGGAGAGACCCAGTACTTC

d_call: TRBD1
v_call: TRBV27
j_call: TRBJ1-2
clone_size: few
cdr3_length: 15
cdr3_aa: CASRGQLGKLYGHTF
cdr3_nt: TGTGCCAGCAGGGGACAGCTCGGGAAGCTCTATGGCCACACCTTC

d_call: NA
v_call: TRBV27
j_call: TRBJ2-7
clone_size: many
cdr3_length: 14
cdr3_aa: CASSFSTGNYEQYF
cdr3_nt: TGTGCCAGCAGTTTCTCGACTGGGAACTACGAGCAGTACTTC

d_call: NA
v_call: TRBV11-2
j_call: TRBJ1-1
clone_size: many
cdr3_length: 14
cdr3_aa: CASSPRWGRTEAFF
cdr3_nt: TGTGCCAGCAGCCCCCGGTGGGGGAGGACTGAAGCTTTCTTT

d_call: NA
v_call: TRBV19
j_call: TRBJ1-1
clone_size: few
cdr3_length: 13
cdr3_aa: CASSIVGDTEAFF
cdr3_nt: TGTGCCAGTAGTATCGTCGGGGACACTGAAGCTTTCTTT

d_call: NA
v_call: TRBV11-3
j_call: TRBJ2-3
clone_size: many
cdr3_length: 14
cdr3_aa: CASSLDGGQDTQYF
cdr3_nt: TGTGCCAGCAGCTTAGATGGCGGGCAGGATACGCAGTATTTT

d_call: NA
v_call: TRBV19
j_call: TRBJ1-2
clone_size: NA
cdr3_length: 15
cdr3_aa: CASSTPRGADYGYTF
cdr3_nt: TGTGCCAGTAGTACCCCCCGGGGGGCGGACTATGGCTACACCTTC

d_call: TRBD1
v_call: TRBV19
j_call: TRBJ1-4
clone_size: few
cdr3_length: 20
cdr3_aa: CASSIGFWGQGRVDREKLFF
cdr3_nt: TGTGCCAGTAGTATTGGGTTTTGGGGACAGGGCCGCGTGGATCGTGAAAAACTGTTTTTT

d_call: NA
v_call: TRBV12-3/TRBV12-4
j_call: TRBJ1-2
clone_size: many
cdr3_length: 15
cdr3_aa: CASSLNTRESYGYTF
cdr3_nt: TGTGCCAGCAGTTTAAATACACGGGAGAGTTATGGCTACACCTTC

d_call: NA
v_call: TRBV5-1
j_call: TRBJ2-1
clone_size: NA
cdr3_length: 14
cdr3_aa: CASSLMTGPNEQFF
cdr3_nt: TGCGCCAGCAGCTTGATGACGGGCCCCAATGAGCAGTTCTTC

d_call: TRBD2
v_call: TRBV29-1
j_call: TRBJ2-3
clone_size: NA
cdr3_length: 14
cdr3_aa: CSVEAGGSIDTQYF
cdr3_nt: TGCAGCGTTGAAGCGGGCGGGAGCATAGATACGCAGTATTTT

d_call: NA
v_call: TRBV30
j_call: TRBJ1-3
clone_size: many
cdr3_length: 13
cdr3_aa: CAWSRQSGNTIYF
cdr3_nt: TGTGCCTGGAGTCGGCAATCTGGAAACACCATATATTTT

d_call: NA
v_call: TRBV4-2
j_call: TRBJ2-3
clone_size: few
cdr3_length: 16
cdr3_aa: CASSPYWASKTDTQYF
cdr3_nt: TGTGCCAGCAGCCCGTATTGGGCTAGTAAGACAGATACGCAGTATTTT

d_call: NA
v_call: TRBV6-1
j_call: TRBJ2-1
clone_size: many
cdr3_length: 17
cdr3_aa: CASSERLARTGYNEQFF
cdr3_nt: TGTGCCAGCAGTGAACGTCTAGCGAGGACGGGATACAATGAGCAGTTCTTC

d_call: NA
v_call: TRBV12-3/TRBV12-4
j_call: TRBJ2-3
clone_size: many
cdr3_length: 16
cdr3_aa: CASKEGRNFDTDTQYF
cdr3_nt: TGTGCCAGCAAGGAGGGGAGGAACTTCGACACAGATACGCAGTATTTT

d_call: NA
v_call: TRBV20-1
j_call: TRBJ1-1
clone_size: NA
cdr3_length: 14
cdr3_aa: CSARVQGRNTEAFF
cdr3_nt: TGCAGTGCTAGAGTTCAGGGACGGAACACTGAAGCTTTCTTT

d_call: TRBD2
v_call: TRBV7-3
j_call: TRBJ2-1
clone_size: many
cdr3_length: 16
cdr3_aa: CASSLTGLAGYNEQFF
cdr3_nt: TGTGCCAGCAGCTTAACGGGACTAGCGGGATACAATGAGCAGTTCTTC

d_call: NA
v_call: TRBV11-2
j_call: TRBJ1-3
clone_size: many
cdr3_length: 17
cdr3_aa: CASITGPGAGSGNTIYF
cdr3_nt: TGTGCCAGCATCACGGGTCCGGGGGCAGGGTCTGGAAACACCATATATTTT

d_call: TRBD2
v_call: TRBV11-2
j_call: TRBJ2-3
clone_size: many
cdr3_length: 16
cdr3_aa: CASSSTAGAVTDTQYF
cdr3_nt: TGTGCCAGCAGCTCCACAGCGGGAGCGGTGACAGATACGCAGTATTTT

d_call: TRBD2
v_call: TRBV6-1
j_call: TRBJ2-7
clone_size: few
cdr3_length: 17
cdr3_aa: CASSEGVLALSSYEQYF
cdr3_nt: TGTGCCAGCAGTGAAGGGGTACTAGCGTTGAGCTCCTACGAGCAGTACTTC

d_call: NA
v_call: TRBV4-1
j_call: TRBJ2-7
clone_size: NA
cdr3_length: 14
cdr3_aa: CASSGTSRTYEQYF
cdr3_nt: TGCGCCAGCAGCGGTACTTCGAGGACCTACGAGCAGTACTTC

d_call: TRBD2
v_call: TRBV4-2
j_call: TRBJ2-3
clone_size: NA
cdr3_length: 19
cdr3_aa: CASSRASRTSGRRTDTQYF
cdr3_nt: TGTGCCAGCAGCCGGGCGTCACGGACTAGCGGGAGGAGGACAGATACGCAGTATTTT

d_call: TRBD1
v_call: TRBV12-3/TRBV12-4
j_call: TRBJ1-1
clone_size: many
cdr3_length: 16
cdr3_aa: CASRVTGRRVNTEAFF
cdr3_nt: TGTGCCAGCAGGGTGACAGGGCGGCGGGTGAACACTGAAGCTTTCTTT

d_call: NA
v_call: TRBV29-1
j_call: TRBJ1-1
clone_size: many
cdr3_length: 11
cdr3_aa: CSVEVQGTAFF
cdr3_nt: TGCAGCGTTGAAGTACAGGGAACGGCTTTCTTT

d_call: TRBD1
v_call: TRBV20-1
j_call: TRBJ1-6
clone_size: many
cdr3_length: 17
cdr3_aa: CSARDDRGLSYNSPLHF
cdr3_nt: TGCAGTGCTAGAGATGACAGGGGCCTCTCCTATAATTCACCCCTCCACTTT

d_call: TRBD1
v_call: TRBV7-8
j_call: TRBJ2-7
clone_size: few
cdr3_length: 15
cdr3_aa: CASSLATGLTYEQYF
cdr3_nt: TGTGCCAGCAGCTTAGCGACAGGGCTGACCTACGAGCAGTACTTC

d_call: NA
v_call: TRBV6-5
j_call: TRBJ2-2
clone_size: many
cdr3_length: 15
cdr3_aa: CASSYQPGGTGELFF
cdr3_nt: TGTGCCAGCAGTTATCAACCAGGGGGGACCGGGGAGCTGTTTTTT

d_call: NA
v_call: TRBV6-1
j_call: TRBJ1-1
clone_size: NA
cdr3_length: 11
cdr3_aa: CASSPDLKAFF
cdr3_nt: TGTGCCAGCAGTCCCGACCTGAAGGCTTTCTTT

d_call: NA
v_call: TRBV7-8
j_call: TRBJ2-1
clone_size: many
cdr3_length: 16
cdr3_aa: CASSLALGTAYNEQFF
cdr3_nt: TGTGCCAGCAGCTTAGCCCTTGGAACGGCCTACAATGAGCAGTTCTTC

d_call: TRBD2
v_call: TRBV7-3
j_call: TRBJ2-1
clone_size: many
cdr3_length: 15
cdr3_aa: CASSQGAGGPAEQFF
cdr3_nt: TGTGCCAGCAGCCAAGGGGCGGGAGGGCCGGCGGAGCAGTTCTTC

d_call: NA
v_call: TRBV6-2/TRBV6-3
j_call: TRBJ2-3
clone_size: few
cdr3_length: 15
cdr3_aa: CASSCRVSSTDTQYF
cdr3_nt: TGTGCCAGCAGTTGTAGAGTTTCTAGCACAGATACGCAGTATTTT

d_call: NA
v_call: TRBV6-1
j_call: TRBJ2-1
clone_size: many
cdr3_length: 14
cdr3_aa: CASTPGTPYNEQFF
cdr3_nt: TGTGCCAGCACACCCGGGACACCTTACAATGAGCAGTTCTTC

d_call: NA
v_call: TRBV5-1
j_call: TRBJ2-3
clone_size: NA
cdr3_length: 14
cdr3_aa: CASSLGQTTDTQYF
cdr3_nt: TGCGCCAGCAGCTTGGGACAGACCACAGATACGCAGTATTTT

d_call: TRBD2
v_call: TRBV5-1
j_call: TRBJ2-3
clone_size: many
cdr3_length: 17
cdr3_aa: CASSPHLAGGGTDTQYF
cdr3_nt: TGCGCCAGCAGCCCCCATCTAGCGGGAGGTGGCACAGATACGCAGTATTTT

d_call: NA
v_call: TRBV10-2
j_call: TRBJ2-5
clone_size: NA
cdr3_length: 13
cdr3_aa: CASSESWGETQYF
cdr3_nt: TGCGCCAGCAGTGAGTCTTGGGGAGAGACCCAGTACTTC

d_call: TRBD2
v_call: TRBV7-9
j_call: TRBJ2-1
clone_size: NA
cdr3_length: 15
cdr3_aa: CASSLTSGSWNEQFF
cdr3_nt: TGTGCCAGCAGCTTAACTAGCGGGAGTTGGAATGAGCAGTTCTTC

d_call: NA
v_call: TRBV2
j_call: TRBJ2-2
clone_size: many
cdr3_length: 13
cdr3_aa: CASRGYSAGELFF
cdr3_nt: TGTGCCAGCAGGGGGTACAGCGCCGGGGAGCTGTTTTTT

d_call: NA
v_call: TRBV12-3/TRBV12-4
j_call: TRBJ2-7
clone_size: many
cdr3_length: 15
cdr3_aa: CASSPGSLNSYEQYF
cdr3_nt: TGTGCCAGCAGCCCCGGGAGTTTAAACTCCTACGAGCAGTACTTC

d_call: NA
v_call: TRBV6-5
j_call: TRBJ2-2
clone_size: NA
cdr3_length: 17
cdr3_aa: CASSYQTPALDTGELFF
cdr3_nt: TGTGCCAGCAGTTACCAAACCCCGGCCCTCGACACCGGGGAGCTGTTTTTT

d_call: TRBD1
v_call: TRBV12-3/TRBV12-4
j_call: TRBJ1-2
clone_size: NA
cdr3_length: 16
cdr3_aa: CASSLPTGGANYGYTF
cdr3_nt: TGTGCCAGCAGTTTACCGACAGGGGGAGCTAACTATGGCTACACCTTC

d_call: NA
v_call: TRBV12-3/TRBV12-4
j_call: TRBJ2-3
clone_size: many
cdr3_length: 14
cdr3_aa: CASSPQGRTDTQYF
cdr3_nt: TGTGCCAGCAGTCCCCAAGGGCGCACAGATACGCAGTATTTT

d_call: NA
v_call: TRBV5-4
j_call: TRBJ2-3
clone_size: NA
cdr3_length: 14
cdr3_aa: CASSLDLTGDTQYF
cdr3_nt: TGTGCCAGCAGCTTGGATTTAACGGGGGATACGCAGTATTTT

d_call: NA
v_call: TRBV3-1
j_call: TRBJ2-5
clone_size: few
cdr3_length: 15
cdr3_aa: CASSQDNKGGETQYF
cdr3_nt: TGTGCCAGCAGCCAAGATAATAAAGGAGGAGAGACCCAGTACTTC